One T cell receptor (beta chain) is described in this entry. TCRdb used MiXCR to reprocess the RT-PCR reads, holding one entry per CDR3 protein. Among about 680,000 distinct CDR3 sequences listed, approximately 15% were seen once. The germline V and J ends were trimmed by 5 bases and 0 bases, with 15 bases remaining between them. This CDR3 spans 16 amino acids. Germline V gene lookup returns CDR1 SGHTA and CDR2 FQGNSA. The genes are TRBV7-2 and TRBJ2-3; unclear D gene. The source is a female donor in good health, serving as a healthy control. The specimen sequenced was memory CD4+ T cells from blood. The CDR3 DNA follows: TGTGCCAGCAGCCAGTTTACAGAGCCTAGCACAGATACGCAGTATTTT. It is translated as CASSQFTEPSTDTQYF.